This T cell receptor (beta chain) appears in the sequencing data of a study of T cells after yellow fever vaccination (dated by TCRdb to between 2018 and 2020). Regarding the study in general: The SMART-Seq v4 Ultra Low Input RNA kit was used to prepare libraries from fractions with low cell numbers. Bulk TCR alpha and beta repertoires were sequenced longitudinally to track T-cell clones before and after primary and booster YFV17D yellow fever vaccination. Blood was drawn at multiple timepoints before and after primary and secondary immunization, with bulk PBMC replicates and cell subsets isolated. Two healthy male donors, one aged 18 to 29 and one aged 30 to 40 years, made up the cohort. What the study reported, not specific to this receptor: A small fraction of clonotypes appeared in both the CD4 and CD8 compartments, likely as a result of convergent recombination. Most clones expanded after primary vaccination (almost 97% of CD4 and 80% to 90% of CD8) were re-detected after the booster, suggesting that broad memory maintenance occurred. Compared with the primary T-cell response, the secondary T-cell response was faster but weaker, reaching its peak on day 5 rather than on day 15. Only a couple of donors were included in the study, so the extent to which the findings can be generalized is limited. FACS-sorted repertoires could contain abundant contaminating clonotypes from the bulk population, so computational filtering was required.

The treatment or condition label corresponds to: live attenuated yellow fever vaccine strain. A standard Ficoll-Paque protocol was used to isolate PBMCs from peripheral blood. Dynabeads CD4 and CD8 positive selection kits were used to isolate the CD4 and CD8 T-cell fractions. TriZol was used to extract RNA from bulk PBMCs, CD4 and CD8 fractions, and dextramer-positive and dextramer-negative fractions. The CDR3 has 12 amino acids, counting the end cysteine and phenylalanine. Only CDR3 DNA remains: 36 bases, in frame from the first base. The V end loses 4 bases and the J end loses 3 bases, and a stretch of 4 bases separates them. CDR1 and CDR2 were assigned from the germline V gene (reference sequence) as SEHNR and FQNEAQ. Sequencing instrument: Illumina NovaSeq 6000. Synthesis of TCR cDNA relied on 5'RACE template switching, a step that introduced a universal primer site along with unique molecular identifiers. Priming for cDNA synthesis came from both the TCR alpha and TCR beta constant segments. Two PCR steps were used to amplify libraries, with sample barcodes and sequencing adapters being added in the second step. Sequencing of libraries was done on Illumina HiSeq 2500 (2x100 bp) or NovaSeq (2x150 bp). The published analysis was carried out like this. Reads were demultiplexed and collapsed into UMI consensus sequences with MIGEC, and V(D)J alignment was performed with MiXCR. Using edgeR on replicate PBMC samples, clonotypes were called vaccine-responding if FDR was below 0.01 and the log2 fold change was above 5 up to day 15. CD4 or CD8 identity was assigned to each bulk clonotype according to whether the clonotype was present at higher abundance in the sequenced CD4 repertoire or the sequenced CD8 repertoire. TCRdb reprocessed the public reads (quality trimming at Q25 with fastp, clone calling with MiXCR) and kept in-frame beta chains. Every CDR3 protein is listed once, alongside the most common genes and DNA of its rows. The V and J calls come from TCRdb's annotation, not from the publication. Present in this sample are 95,000 to 150,000 distinct CDR3 sequences, around 9.8% of which were seen just once. Together, the top ten hold almost 40% of the sample.

There are a few counts of this clonotype. Its binding antigen is unknown. There are no base qualities to consult, and no much larger clone falls within one base. This material consisted of CD8+ T cells sorted from PBMCs, taken on the day of the yellow fever booster vaccination. The chain employs TRBV7-9 and TRBJ1-5, with the D gene not confidently named. This clonotype was obtained from a man younger than 30 who received the YFV17D yellow fever vaccine. The DNA sequence is TGTGCCAGCAGCTCTAACAATCAGCCCCAGCATTTT. Its translation reads: CASSSNNQPQHF.